A single TCR beta chain is shown here with its context. Followed over time, Seattle patients had been enrolled while infection was active. The source of the sample is a study of blood T cell repertoires in COVID-19. The overall study: PBMCs, B-cell-depleted T cells, or T cells provided the cDNA or gDNA that made up the material.

The germline gives CDR1 MNHEY, CDR2 SVGAGI. V was clipped by 6 bases and J by 5 bases; unmatched bases: 4. There are 13 residues in the CDR3. This table comes from immunoSEQ multiplex PCR, and its TCRdb copy is limited to in-frame clones, with some not included. The profile covers under 150,000 clones, with under 95% appearing a single time and 3.5% to 5.5% taken by the ten largest. The specimen was peripheral blood. The rearrangement uses TRBV6-5 and TRBJ1-1; 9 bases are shared with TRBD1. The TCR sequence derives from a man aged 55 to 70 with COVID-19, enrolled during active disease. Here the CDR3 DNA reads TGTGCCAGCAGCTTAGGACAGGGGACTGAAGCTTTCTTT. It encodes CASSLGQGTEAFF.